The 20 T cell receptor beta chains given below trace back to one sample, sequenced in a study of vaccination and CD4 T cells after COVID-19. Oncomine TCR Beta short-read sequencing was applied to DNA from cultured CD4+ T cells. One entry per CDR3 protein results from TCRdb running MiXCR on the PCR reads. This sample has 5,500 to 9,000 distinct CDR3 sequences, with roughly 34% found just once. Treatment specified: roughly ten-day PBMC culture with coronavirus spike peptide pools or control peptides (ViraFEST assay). The unexposed donor provided CD4+ T cells, which were taken before the COVID-19 pandemic (2011-2018). The antigens for these receptors are not known. What was sequenced was CD4+ T cells from blood, cultured in vitro. The receptors stem from a human donor in good health.

The genes are TRBV7-9 and TRBJ1-4; D is uncertain. V dropped 2 bases and J dropped 5 bases, with 9 bases sitting between them. Germline CDR1 and CDR2: SEHNR and FQNEAQ (reference sequence). CDR3 size: 14 residues. DNA for the CDR3: TGTGCCAGCAGCTTAAGTGGGAGAAATGAAAAACTGTTTTTT. Amino acid sequence: CASSLSGRNEKLFF. The complete variable domain, with remaining parts taken from reference TRBV7-9 and TRBJ1-4, reads DTGVSQNPRHKITKRGQNVTFRCDPISEHNRLYWYRQTLGQGPEFLTYFQNEAQLEKSRLLSDRFSAERPKGSFSTLEIQRTEQGDSAMYLCASSLSGRNEKLFFGSGTQLSVL.

This clonotype was detected a few times. The chain combines TRBV7-2 with TRBJ1-5; 10 bases align to TRBD1. Germline values: CDR1 SGHTA, CDR2 FQGNSA. V was clipped by 5 bases and J by 7 bases; unmatched bases: 8. The CDR3 has 15 residues. The CDR3 DNA reads as TGTGCCAGCAGCCTATGGACAGGGGGGGGACAGCCCCAGCATTTT. Encoded protein: CASSLWTGGGQPQHF.

This clonotype was recorded a few times. The chain couples TRBV20-1 to TRBJ2-1; a possible D gene is TRBD2 (5 bases). This CDR3 spans 13 amino acids. Trimming took off 3 bases at V and 4 bases at J, with 10 bases between the two ends. The germline V gene has CDR1 DFQATT and CDR2 SNEGSKA (reference sequence). The CDR3 DNA reads TGCAGTGCTAGTGCGGGCGCATACAATGAGCAGTTCTTC. Its protein is CSASAGAYNEQFF.

This clonotype was seen a handful of times. The genes are TRBV11-3 and TRBJ2-5; the match to TRBD2 covers 9 bases. V lost 1 base to trimming and J lost 5 bases; unmatched junction nucleotides: 5. CDR3 length: 15 amino acids. Germline-derived CDR1 and CDR2 are SGHNT and YENEEA. The CDR3 loop reads CASSLGVAGVETQYF. The CDR3 DNA sequence: TGTGCCAGCAGCTTAGGGGTAGCGGGGGTGGAGACCCAGTACTTC. The full variable domain, with the rest looked up from reference TRBV11-3 and TRBJ2-5, is EAGVVQSPRYKIIEKKQPVAFWCNPISGHNTLYWYLQNLGQGPELLIRYENEEAVDDSQLPKDRFSAERLKGVDSTLKIQPAELGDSAVYLCASSLGVAGVETQYFGPGTRLLVL.

V and J are TRBV6-1 and TRBJ2-6; D unresolved. The CDR3 loop spans 15 amino acids. Germline V gene data show CDR1 as MNHNS and CDR2 as SASEGT. V lost 2 bases, J lost 0 bases, and 5 bases lay in between. The CDR3 is CASSEMNSGANVLTF. The DNA for the CDR3 is TGTGCCAGCAGTGAAATGAACTCTGGGGCCAACGTCCTGACTTTC.

The J gene is TRBJ1-1, the V gene TRBV2; 8 bases agree with TRBD1. Trimming at V came to 7 bases and at J to 3 bases, leaving 4 bases not matched to a gene. Germline V gene sequence: CDR1 SNHLY, CDR2 FYNNEI. The CDR3 is 13 amino acids. The CDR3 sequence is CASMGQVDTEAFF. The CDR3 DNA follows: TGTGCCAGCATGGGACAGGTGGACACTGAAGCTTTCTTT. Complete variable domain (other parts from reference TRBV2 and TRBJ1-1): EPEVTQTPSHQVTQMGQEVILRCVPISNHLYFYWYRQILGQKVEFLVSFYNNEISEKSEIFDDQFSVERPDGSNFTLKIRSTKLEDSAMYFCASMGQVDTEAFFGQGTRLTVV.

Relative to its sample, this clonotype is medium-sized (0.01 to 0.1%). The rearrangement uses TRBV21-1 and TRBJ1-1; the DNA was not used to check the table's D call, TRBD1. TRBV21-1 constitutes a pseudogene. The CDR3 has 15 amino acids. In DNA form, the CDR3 reads TGTGCCAGCAGCAAAGATAGGGGGCAGAACACTGAAGCTTTCTTT. Protein sequence: CASSKDRGQNTEAFF.

The DNA for the CDR3 is TGTGCCAGCAGTGAGGCCGGGACAGGGGGCTATGGCTACACCTTC. It translates to CASSEAGTGGYGYTF. The V gene is TRBV6-4, the J gene TRBJ1-2; TRBD1 matches at 11 bases. Germline V CDR1 and CDR2: MRHNA, SNTAGT. Unmatched junction bases numbered 4, after V lost 3 bases and J lost 4 bases. The CDR3 totals 15 residues.

The V gene is TRBV7-9, the J gene TRBJ2-7, with D perhaps TRBD1 (5 bases). With 3 bases removed from V and 3 bases from J, the gap between germline ends came to 12 bases. This CDR3 has 14 residues. From germline, CDR1 is SEHNR and CDR2 FQNEAQ (reference sequence). CDR3 nucleotide sequence: TGTGCCAGCAGCTTTCAGGACACCCTCTACGAGCAGTACTTC. This codes for CASSFQDTLYEQYF. Full variable domain (rest looked up from reference TRBV7-9 and TRBJ2-7): DTGVSQNPRHKITKRGQNVTFRCDPISEHNRLYWYRQTLGQGPEFLTYFQNEAQLEKSRLLSDRFSAERPKGSFSTLEIQRTEQGDSAMYLCASSFQDTLYEQYFGPGTRLTVT.

The chain has TRBV7-8 and TRBJ1-6; maybe TRBD1 (5 bases). This CDR3 is 15 amino acids long. In germline, CDR1 is SGHVS, CDR2 FQNEAQ. The V gene lost 6 bases and the J gene lost 7 bases, with 16 bases spanning the gap. CDR3 nucleotide sequence: TGTGCCAGCAGTTGGGGCCCAAAAGGAAATTCACCCCTCCACTTT. This sequence encodes CASSWGPKGNSPLHF.

The chain recombines TRBV5-1 with TRBJ1-1; D gene ambiguous. Germline V gives CDR1 SGHRS, CDR2 YFSETQ. Trimming took 4 bases from V and 1 from J, leaving 11 bases between them. The CDR3 covers 14 residues. CDR3 bases: TGCGCCAGCAGCGACGGTGTAGGGAACACTGAAGCTTTCTTT. Its translation is CASSDGVGNTEAFF.

J is TRBJ2-3 and V is TRBV20-1; maybe TRBD2 (6 bases). The germline V and J ends were trimmed by 3 bases and 1 base, with 14 bases remaining between them. This CDR3 comprises 15 residues. The germline CDR1 and CDR2 sequences are DFQATT and SNEGSKA (reference sequence). Written as DNA, the CDR3 is TGCAGTGCTAGCTCTAGCGTGTTAGGCACAGATACGCAGTATTTT. Translation: CSASSSVLGTDTQYF.

The chain links TRBV6-1 to TRBJ1-2; 7 nucleotides match TRBD1. CDR3 size: 15 residues. The trim removed 6 bases at V and 4 bases at J, leaving 11 bases unmatched. Germline CDR1 and CDR2: MNHNS and SASEGT. CDR3 coding DNA: TGTGCCAGCAGAACCTCAGGGGGGCAAGGCTATGGCTACACCTTC. It specifies CASRTSGGQGYGYTF.

This clonotype turned up a few times. This chain connects TRBV11-2 to TRBJ2-7; possible D gene TRBD2, 6 bases. V was cut by 3 bases and J by 6 bases, with 15 bases left in between. The germline CDR1 and CDR2 sequences are SGHAT and FQNNGV. The CDR3 length is 14 residues. DNA for the CDR3: TGTGCCAGCAGCTTTGGAGGGTACATGGGCGAGCAGTACTTC. Its protein product is CASSFGGYMGEQYF.

V and J are TRBV7-9 and TRBJ2-5, with D hard to call. Germline V gene lookup returns CDR1 SEHNR and CDR2 FQNEAQ (reference sequence). This CDR3 has 15 amino acids. V shed 2 bases and J shed 1 base, with 11 bases lying between them. The DNA of the CDR3 is TGTGCCAGCAGCTTAAGTGTAATGACCCAAGAGACCCAGTACTTC. Protein: CASSLSVMTQETQYF.

V and J are TRBV20-1 and TRBJ1-2; tentatively, D is TRBD1 (6 bases). V lost 5 bases and J lost 4, with 11 bases in between. The germline gives CDR1 DFQATT, CDR2 SNEGSKA (reference sequence). The CDR3 sequence is 12 residues long. CDR3 sequence (DNA): TGCAGTGCTGGACAGCCGGTCTATGGCTACACCTTC. Residues: CSAGQPVYGYTF.

This clonotype was seen a few times. This rearrangement joins TRBV7-9 to TRBJ1-6; D gene ambiguous. V was clipped by 2 bases and J by 7 bases, with 18 bases between them. The germline CDR1 and CDR2 sequences are SEHNR and FQNEAQ (reference sequence). The CDR3 is made up of 17 amino acids. CDR3 bases: TGTGCCAGCAGCTTAACCCACCAACAGCGGTCGAATTCACCCCTCCACTTT. It yields the protein CASSLTHQQRSNSPLHF. Supplemented by reference TRBV7-9 and TRBJ1-6, the full variable domain reads DTGVSQNPRHKITKRGQNVTFRCDPISEHNRLYWYRQTLGQGPEFLTYFQNEAQLEKSRLLSDRFSAERPKGSFSTLEIQRTEQGDSAMYLCASSLTHQQRSNSPLHFGNGTRLTVT.

This clonotype was counted once. V gene TRBV6-4 combines with J gene TRBJ2-1; D is uncertain. The V end lost 2 bases, the J end lost 0 bases, and 2 bases lay between the germline ends. The CDR3 covers 13 residues. Germline V gene lookup returns CDR1 MRHNA and CDR2 SNTAGT. CDR3 sequence (DNA): TGTGCCAGCAGTGACAGCTCCTACAATGAGCAGTTCTTC. Protein: CASSDSSYNEQFF.

By sample fraction, this clonotype is medium-sized. This chain connects TRBV2 to TRBJ2-2; 9 bases match TRBD2. The trim removed 0 bases at V and 7 bases at J, leaving 9 bases unmatched. The CDR3 contains 17 residues. Germline CDR1 reads SNHLY; CDR2 reads FYNNEI. DNA of the CDR3: TGTGCCAGCAGTGAAGCGGGGAGCGGGGGGAACGGCGGGGAGCTGTTTTTT. This sequence encodes CASSEAGSGGNGGELFF.

The rearrangement links TRBV12-3 or TRBV12-4 to TRBJ1-2; D is undetermined. The CDR3 covers 13 residues. V gave up 1 base and J gave up 1 base, with 4 bases separating them. The CDR3 DNA reads as TGTGCCAGCAGTTTAGACAATAACTATGGCTACACCTTC. Its protein is CASSLDNNYGYTF.